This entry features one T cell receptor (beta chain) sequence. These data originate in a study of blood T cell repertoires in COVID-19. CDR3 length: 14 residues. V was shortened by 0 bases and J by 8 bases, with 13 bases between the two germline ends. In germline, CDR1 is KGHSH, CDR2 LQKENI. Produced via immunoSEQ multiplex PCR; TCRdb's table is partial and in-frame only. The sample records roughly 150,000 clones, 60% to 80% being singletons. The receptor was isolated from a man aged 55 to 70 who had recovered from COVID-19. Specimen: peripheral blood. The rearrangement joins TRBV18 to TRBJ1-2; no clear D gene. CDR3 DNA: TGTGCCAGCTCACCACCGCTAGGTGCCGGCGGCTACACCTTC. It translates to CASSPPLGAGGYTF.